This TCR beta chain emerged from a study of molecular identifiers for immune sequencing clone quantification. Generation of bulk TCR libraries relied on previously described methods and listed TCR primers. MiXCR was run by TCRdb on the PCR reads, yielding one entry per CDR3 protein. This table has hundreds of thousands of distinct CDR3 sequences, over 20% appearing once. The CDR3 contains 13 residues. Germline V lookup: CDR1 SGHRS, CDR2 YFSETQ. This clonotype was observed at least ten times. One end of the junction does not line up with germline, which may come from a read error. This clonotype was sampled from a human donor in good health. Some libraries in this study had Jurkat cell RNA spiked in. V and J are TRBV5-1 and TRBJ2-7; the D gene is possibly TRBD1 (6 bases). Sequencing input: naive CD8+ T cells from blood, with Jurkat cell RNA spiked in. The sample's subset: FACS-sorted CD8+CD4-CCR7+CD45RA+ naive T cells. For the CDR3, the DNA is TGTGCCAGCAGCCCGGACAGTTCCTACGAGCAGTACTTC. This codes for CASSPDSSYEQYF.